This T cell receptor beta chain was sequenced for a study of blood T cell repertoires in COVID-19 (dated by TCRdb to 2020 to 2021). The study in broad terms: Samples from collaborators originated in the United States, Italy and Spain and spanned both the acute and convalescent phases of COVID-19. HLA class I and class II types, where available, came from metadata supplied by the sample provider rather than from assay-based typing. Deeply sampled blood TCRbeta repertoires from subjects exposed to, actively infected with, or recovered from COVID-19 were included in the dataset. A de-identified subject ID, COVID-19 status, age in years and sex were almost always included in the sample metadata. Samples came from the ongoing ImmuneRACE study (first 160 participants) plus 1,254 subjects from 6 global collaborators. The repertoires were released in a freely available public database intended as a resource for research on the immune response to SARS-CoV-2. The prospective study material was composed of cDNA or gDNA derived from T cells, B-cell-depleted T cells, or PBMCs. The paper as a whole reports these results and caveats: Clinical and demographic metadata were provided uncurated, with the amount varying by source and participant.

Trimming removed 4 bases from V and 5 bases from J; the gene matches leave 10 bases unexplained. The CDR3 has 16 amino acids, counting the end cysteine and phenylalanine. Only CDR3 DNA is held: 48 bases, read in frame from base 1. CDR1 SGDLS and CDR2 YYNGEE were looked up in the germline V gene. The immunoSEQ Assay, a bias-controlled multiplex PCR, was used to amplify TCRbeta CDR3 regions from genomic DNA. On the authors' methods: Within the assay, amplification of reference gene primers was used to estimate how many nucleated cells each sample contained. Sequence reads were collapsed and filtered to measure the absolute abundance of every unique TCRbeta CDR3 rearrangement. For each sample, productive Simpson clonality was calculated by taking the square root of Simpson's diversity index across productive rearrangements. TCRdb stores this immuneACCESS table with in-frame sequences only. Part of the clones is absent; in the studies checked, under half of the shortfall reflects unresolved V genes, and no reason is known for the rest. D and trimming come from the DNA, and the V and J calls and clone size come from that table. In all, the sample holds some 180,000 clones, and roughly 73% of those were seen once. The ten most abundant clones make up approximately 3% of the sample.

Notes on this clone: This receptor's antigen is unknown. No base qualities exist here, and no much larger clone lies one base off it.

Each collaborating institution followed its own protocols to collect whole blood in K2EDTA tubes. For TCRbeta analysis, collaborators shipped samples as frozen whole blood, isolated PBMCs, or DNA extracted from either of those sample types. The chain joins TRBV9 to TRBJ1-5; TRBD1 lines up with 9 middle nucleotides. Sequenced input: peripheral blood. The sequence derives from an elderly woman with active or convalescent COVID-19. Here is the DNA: TGTGCCAGCAGCCAAAATACAGGGGGCCCCGATCAGCCCCAGCATTTT. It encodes CASSQNTGGPDQPQHF.